The 2 T cell receptor beta chains in this list originate from one sample, sequenced in a study of blood T cell repertoires in COVID-19. Sequenced by immunoSEQ multiplex PCR; TCRdb stores in-frame clones only, minus some. Of 85,000 to 120,000 clones in the sample, around 80% were seen once. Material for sequencing was peripheral blood. Receptors originate from a man in his 60s with active or convalescent COVID-19.

V and J are TRBV18 and TRBJ1-1; TRBD1 agrees at 10 bases. The CDR3 is 13 amino acids. The V and J ends lost 6 bases and 5 bases, in that order; junction bases with no gene match: 3. From germline, CDR1 is KGHSH and CDR2 LQKENI. The CDR3 region has the DNA TGTGCCAGCTCCCGACAGGGGGCTACTGAAGCTTTCTTT. Its translation is CASSRQGATEAFF.

The chain recombines TRBV6-5 with TRBJ2-3; 7 nucleotides line up with TRBD1. CDR1 and CDR2 (germline): MNHEY, SVGAGI. The CDR3 contains 15 residues. V lost 4 bases, J lost 3 bases, and 7 bases stayed unmatched. The CDR3 sequence: CASSSQRGRTDTQYF. CDR3 in DNA: TGTGCCAGCAGTTCGCAGAGGGGGCGAACAGATACGCAGTATTTT.